Below are 9 T cell receptor beta chains sequenced from a single sample in a study of control samples from healthy donors and cancer patients. Assay used: immunoSEQ multiplex PCR; TCRdb lists only in-frame clones, some missing. The profile shows roughly 450,000 clones, roughly 90% of them singletons. The material sequenced was PBMCs. These receptors originate from a man aged 40-50 years with head and neck cancer.

The chain employs TRBV19 and TRBJ2-4; D may be TRBD1 (5 bases). Germline-derived CDR1 and CDR2 are LNHDA and SQIVND (reference sequence). This CDR3 region has 14 residues. V gave up 7 bases and J gave up 4 bases, with 14 bases separating them. In DNA, the CDR3 is TGTGCCAGTAATGTAGGTCAGGGTAAAAACATTCAGTACTTC. Protein product: CASNVGQGKNIQYF.

The chain combines TRBV24-1 with TRBJ2-3, with 10 bases identical to TRBD2. With V trimmed by 3 bases and J by 4 bases, 6 bases remained unmatched. CDR1 and CDR2 from the germline V gene are KGHDR and SFDVKD. There are 16 residues in the CDR3. CDR3 in DNA: TGTGCCACCAGTGATAGCAGCGGGAGGGCTCCAGATACGCAGTATTTT. Its translation: CATSDSSGRAPDTQYF.

The chain combines TRBV6-5 with TRBJ2-3; possibly TRBD2 for D (6 bases). The germline V gene encodes CDR1 MNHEY and CDR2 SVGAGI. This CDR3 has 12 residues. Trimming cost V 10 bases and J 1 base, with 9 bases left between them. CDR3 sequence: CATSSGTDTQYF. CDR3 DNA: TGTGCCACTTCTAGCGGCACAGATACGCAGTATTTT.

This chain joins TRBV13 and TRBJ1-1, with a tentative D call TRBD1 (5 bases). The germline gives CDR1 PRHDT, CDR2 FYEKMQ (reference sequence). This CDR3 region has 14 residues. V lost 5 bases, J lost 1 base, and 11 bases lay in between. The CDR3 DNA is TGTGCCAGCAGCACCGGACACCCGAACACTGAAGCTTTCTTT. Translated, it gives CASSTGHPNTEAFF.

The chain joins TRBV2 to TRBJ2-3; TRBD2 is a possible D gene (5 bases). This CDR3 has 14 residues. Per germline, CDR1 SNHLY and CDR2 FYNNEI. Trimming stripped 6 bases from V and 4 bases from J, with 14 bases between. DNA for the CDR3: TGTGCCAGCAGAGCAGAAAGAGGGCCAGATACGCAGTATTTT. This codes for CASRAERGPDTQYF.

The chain joins TRBV2 to TRBJ2-6; D remains unclear. V dropped 4 bases and J dropped 3 bases, with 1 base sitting between them. The CDR3 runs to 12 residues. Looked up from germline, CDR1 is SNHLY and CDR2 is FYNNEI. The CDR3 here is CASSGGANVLTF. The CDR3 coding sequence is TGTGCCAGCAGTGGTGGGGCCAACGTCCTGACTTTC.

V and J are TRBV15 and TRBJ2-3; 11 bases map to TRBD2. CDR3 size: 20 residues. V trimming: 0 bases; J trimming: 4 bases; junction bases outside the gene matches: 15. CDR1 and CDR2 from the germline V gene are LNHNV and YYDKDF (reference sequence). CDR3 in DNA: TGTGCCACCAGCAGAGATACAGGAACTAGCGGGAGTGGAGGGTCAGATACGCAGTATTTT. Translation: CATSRDTGTSGSGGSDTQYF.

The chain combines TRBV19 with TRBJ2-1, with 8 bases lining up with TRBD2. CDR1 and CDR2 (germline): LNHDA, SQIVND (reference sequence). The CDR3 is 16 amino acids. After removal of 7 bases from V and 3 bases from J, the junction contained 11 bases not matched to a gene. CDR3 in amino acids: CASTPGVSGIYNEQFF. The CDR3 nucleotides are TGTGCCAGTACCCCGGGAGTTAGCGGGATCTACAATGAGCAGTTCTTC.

Only one count was recorded for this clone. J is TRBJ1-2 and V is TRBV3-1 (or the pseudogene TRBV3-2); D is ambiguous. V dropped 0 bases and J dropped 0 bases, with 8 bases sitting between them. This CDR3 is 15 amino acids long. Germline values: CDR1 LGHDT, CDR2 YNNKEL (reference sequence). The CDR3 loop is CASSQDVRANYGYTF. CDR3 nucleotides: TGTGCCAGCAGCCAAGATGTGAGAGCTAACTATGGCTACACCTTC.